These 4 T cell receptor beta chains came from one sample sequenced in a study of T cells in Graves' hyperthyroidism and ophthalmopathy (dated by TCRdb to about 2019). Library creation used multiplex PCR. Sequencing took place on an Illumina HiSeq 2000. The TCR beta CDR3 regions were amplified from the RNA transcripts. For the first round of RT-PCR on the TCR CDR3, the HTBI primer set was used together with the Qiagen OneStep RT-PCR kit. Using fastp trimming at Q25 and MiXCR clonotype assembly, TCRdb reanalyzed the public sequencing data and kept in-frame beta chains. Rows matching on CDR3 protein sequence are summarized as one entry with the most common DNA and genes. Present in this sample are about 640,000 distinct CDR3 sequences, under 25% of which were seen just once. The ten largest clones add up to over 30% of the sample. The specimen sequenced was blood. The origin of the receptors is a man aged 25 to 40 with Graves' ophthalmopathy.

This clonotype was seen more than once but under ten times. This sequence joins TRBV5-1 and TRBJ2-7; the D is unclear. The CDR3 runs to 15 residues. CDR1 and CDR2 from the germline V gene are SGHRS and YFSETQ. The V end lost 0 bases, the J end lost 2 bases, and 12 bases lay between the germline ends. The CDR3 DNA reads TGCGCCAGCAGCTTGGCCGGGCCCCCTCCCTACGAGCAGTACTTC. Translating gives CASSLAGPPPYEQYF.

This clonotype came up many times. The gene calls are TRBV12-3 or TRBV12-4 and TRBJ1-1; 9 positions agree with TRBD1. The CDR3 totals 16 residues. With V trimmed by 6 bases and J by 4 bases, 12 bases remained unmatched. CDR3 bases: TGTGCCAGCAGCTATACAGGGGGCGCCGCGGGCACTGAAGCTTTCTTT. Translated, it gives CASSYTGGAAGTEAFF.

This clonotype was seen a few times. V and J are TRBV20-1 and TRBJ1-1; D unresolved. The germline V gene has CDR1 DFQATT and CDR2 SNEGSKA (reference sequence). CDR3 length equals 14 residues. V gave up 0 bases and J gave up 4 bases, with 12 bases separating them. CDR3 protein: CSARDRTVLTEAFF. The CDR3 region has the DNA TGCAGTGCTAGAGATCGAACAGTCCTCACTGAAGCTTTCTTT.

J is TRBJ2-7 and V is TRBV14, with 7 nucleotides matching TRBD1. The germline gives CDR1 SGHDN, CDR2 FVKESK. The V segment lost 5 bases and the J segment 8 bases; nucleotides outside the gene matches: 12. The CDR3 runs to 14 residues. The CDR3 coding sequence is TGTGCCAGCAGCATCGGGACAGCCTCTACGCAGCAGTACTTC. The encoded protein is CASSIGTASTQQYF. Variable domain in full (rest from reference TRBV14 and TRBJ2-7): EAGVTQFPSHSVIEKGQTVTLRCDPISGHDNLYWYRRVMGKEIKFLLHFVKESKQDESGMPNNRFLAERTGGTYSTLKVQPAELEDSGVYFCASSIGTASTQQYFGPGTRLTVT.